This T cell receptor beta chain was recovered during a study of T cell responses to AZD1222 COVID-19 vaccine (dated by TCRdb to 2020 to 2022). Regarding the study in general: AZD1222 recipients with second doses at about 4 weeks or about 12 weeks were pooled, because spike-specific TCR depth and breadth did not differ between schedules. A total of just over 230 trial participants underwent TCR sequencing, of whom some 200 had received two doses of AZD1222 and about 25 had received two doses of the MenACWY control vaccine. Enrollment into the trials was organized by age into subgroups of 18-55, 56-69 and 70-plus years, and those subgroups contained roughly 140, 27 and 60 TCR-sequenced participants, respectively. Study-wide findings and limitations: After two AZD1222 doses, spike-specific TCR breadth and depth were significantly higher than at day 0 and than in MenACWY recipients. Most participants were white British and females outnumbered males, and the authors suggested that clonal diversity may have been underestimated. No day 14 peak-response samples were available, so repertoires were characterized only after the peak T cell response. Conclusions about previously exposed vaccinees are limited, since just six AZD1222 recipients were seropositive for SARS-CoV-2 at baseline. CD4 TCRs associated with the vaccine covered the entire spike protein, and the dominant responses were in regions 160-218 and 743-854. Epitopes outside the regions mutated in the B.1.351 and B.1.1.7 variants were reportedly recognized by nearly half of the unique spike-specific TCRs. In the small 56-69-year group, the increase in depth fell short of significance, most likely because of low power.

Worth noting for this clone: Its cognate antigen has yet to be identified. A single base separates this from a much larger clone, so it may be a read error.

Its CDR3 holds 14 amino acids, cysteine through phenylalanine. The retained sequence is limited to the CDR3, 42 bases, with the frame set at the first base. Compared with germline, V lacks 4 bases and J lacks 3 bases; bases without a gene match: 4. CDR1 SGHTS and CDR2 YDEGEE are derived from the germline V gene. The time point label of this sample denotes: baseline before first vaccination. The vaccinee samples were drawn from two UK trials, COV001 and COV002, one of which was a single-blind randomized controlled phase 2/3 trial testing AZD1222 (ChAdOx1 nCoV-19) in healthy adults. Trial participant PBMC samples were collected at day 0 and day 28 after the second dose for TCRbeta chain sequencing. The CDR3 regions of human TCRbeta chains were subjected to immunosequencing. The authors' pipeline ran thus. Repertoire TCRs were matched against a reference library of SARS-CoV-2-specific TCRs generated with the MIRA antigen-specificity platform. Breadth was defined as the fraction of unique TCRs that were SARS-CoV-2-associated. Depth was defined as the fraction of total T cells that were SARS-CoV-2-associated. Using the MIRA data, each spike-specific TCR was assigned both to the spike region to which the TCR was reactive and to a CD4 or CD8 class. Log10-transformed breadth and depth values were compared by one-way ANOVA with Sidak's multiple comparisons tests. TCRdb's version of the immuneACCESS table is confined to in-frame rearrangements and falls short of the full clone set. An unresolved V gene accounts for under half of the shortfall where checked; the remainder is of unknown origin. The V and J calls and clone size come from that table; D and trimming were worked out from the DNA. The sample table shows about 170,000 clones, and 75% to 95% are seen once. The ten largest clones take up 1.5% of the sample.

The sequenced sample was peripheral blood, obtained on day 0 of AZD1222 vaccination. The sequence joins TRBV5-8 to TRBJ1-3; TRBD1 fits 7 bases in the junction. This receptor was obtained from an adult in good health. The CDR3 is CASSLRDSGNTIYF. The bases are TGTGCCAGCAGCCTCCGGGACAGTGGAAACACCATATATTTT.